The 27 T cell receptor beta chains presented below share a single source sample, sequenced in a study of Ad26.COV2.S vaccination and SARS-CoV-2 variants. Clones were read by immunoSEQ multiplex PCR, and TCRdb kept only the in-frame ones, dropping some. The sample consists of about 350,000 clones, 80% to 90% of them appearing once. Treatment described: some 20 received Ad26.COV2.S at low or high dose, single or two shots; 5 received placebo; per-sample allocation not given. Day 63 after the first vaccine or placebo injection was the time point for sampling. The sequenced sample was peripheral blood, obtained in a trial of Ad26.COV2.S vaccine versus placebo. These receptors came from a person aged 18-60 years who received the Ad26.COV2.S COVID-19 vaccine or a placebo.

This clone was observed a single time. The V gene is TRBV19, the J gene TRBJ1-3; D unresolved. With 1 base removed from V and 1 base from J, the gap between germline ends came to 8 bases. The CDR3 consists of 15 residues. CDR1 is LNHDA and CDR2 is SQIVND in the germline V gene (reference sequence). The CDR3 nucleotides read TGTGCCAGTAGTATAGGCGGATTATCTGGAAACACCATATATTTT. Amino acids: CASSIGGLSGNTIYF.

The rearrangement uses TRBV20-1 and TRBJ2-7; D possibly corresponds to TRBD1 (5 bases). The CDR3 has 11 residues. The germline V gene has CDR1 DFQATT and CDR2 SNEGSKA (reference sequence). Trimming removed 4 bases at V and 5 bases at J, with 9 bases between. CDR3 sequence reads: CSATRGDEQYF. In DNA, the CDR3 is TGCAGTGCTACTAGGGGCGACGAGCAGTACTTC.

CDR3 in DNA: TGTGCCAGCAGCCAAGATAGTAGCGGGAGACGTTACAATGAGCAGTTCTTC. This translates into CASSQDSSGRRYNEQFF. The V call is TRBV14, the J call TRBJ2-1; 9 positions agree with TRBD2. Germline assignment: CDR1 SGHDN and CDR2 FVKESK. This CDR3 is 17 amino acids long. The V segment lost 0 bases and the J segment 4 bases; nucleotides outside the gene matches: 7.

V and J are TRBV10-3 and TRBJ1-3, with 10 bases lining up with TRBD1. Per germline, CDR1 ENHRY and CDR2 SYGVKD. This CDR3 has 17 amino acids. After removal of 6 bases from V and 9 bases from J, the junction contained 17 bases not matched to a gene. The CDR3 region has the DNA TGTGCCATCAGCCCTATTCCGGGACAGGGGAGTGGGGGCACCATATATTTT. Its translation: CAISPIPGQGSGGTIYF.

This chain connects TRBV28 to TRBJ2-7, with 11 bases identical to TRBD1. Germline-derived CDR1 and CDR2 are MDHEN and SYDVKM. The CDR3 loop spans 19 amino acids. After removal of 1 base from V and 1 base from J, the junction contained 12 bases not matched to a gene. CDR3 in amino acids: CASSLSGPAGTGGSYEQYF. CDR3 DNA sequence: TGTGCCAGCAGTTTATCCGGGCCAGCCGGGACAGGGGGTTCCTACGAGCAGTACTTC.

The chain combines TRBV7-6 with TRBJ2-7, with D perhaps TRBD2 (6 bases). This CDR3 is built from 16 residues. Germline-derived CDR1 and CDR2 are SGHVS and FNYEAQ. V dropped 0 bases and J dropped 0 bases, with 12 bases sitting between them. Here the CDR3 DNA reads TGTGCCAGCAGCTTAGCGGGCGGGGATAGCTCCTACGAGCAGTACTTC. This gives the protein CASSLAGGDSSYEQYF.

This clone was seen only once. V is TRBV19 and J is TRBJ1-2; 8 nucleotides line up with TRBD1. Trimming cost V 8 bases and J 7 bases; bases outside gene matches: 9. This CDR3 contains 13 residues. Germline V gene data show CDR1 as LNHDA and CDR2 as SQIVND (reference sequence). CDR3: CASVPQGAFGYTF. CDR3 in DNA: TGTGCCAGTGTTCCGCAGGGGGCCTTTGGCTACACCTTC.

The CDR3 spells CASSQGVAGNTGELFF. As DNA, the CDR3 is TGTGCCAGCAGCCAAGGCGTAGCGGGGAACACCGGGGAGCTGTTTTTT. This rearrangement joins TRBV4-2 to TRBJ2-2, with TRBD2 identical over 7 bases. The germline V gene has CDR1 LGHNA and CDR2 YNFKEQ. V dropped 1 base and J dropped 1; count of bases not matched to a gene: 3. This CDR3 region has 16 residues.

The rearrangement joins TRBV15 to TRBJ2-7; no firm D call. Trimming shortened V by 0 bases and J by 5 bases, and 8 bases separated the two germline ends. The germline gives CDR1 LNHNV, CDR2 YYDKDF (reference sequence). CDR3 length equals 13 residues. The chain's CDR3 is CATSRDSPNEQYF. The CDR3, as DNA: TGTGCCACCAGCAGAGATTCTCCTAACGAGCAGTACTTC.

The rearrangement links TRBV5-8 to TRBJ1-3; D is unresolved. The germline V gene encodes CDR1 SGHTS and CDR2 YDEGEE. V lost 4 bases, J lost 0 bases, and 11 bases lay in between. The CDR3 is 15 residues long. The CDR3 protein is CASSPFRLSGNTIYF. CDR3 in DNA: TGTGCCAGCAGCCCGTTCCGCCTCTCTGGAAACACCATATATTTT.

This clone was observed a single time. The rearrangement uses TRBV29-1 and TRBJ2-1, with 9 bases matching TRBD2. This CDR3 spans 14 amino acids. Germline values: CDR1 SQVTM, CDR2 ANQGSEA. V trimming: 1 base; J trimming: 9 bases; junction bases outside the gene matches: 7. This CDR3 reads CSVEVGGGASEQFF. The CDR3 bases are TGCAGCGTTGAAGTTGGCGGGGGGGCCAGTGAGCAGTTCTTC.

The CDR3 DNA follows: TGTGCCAGCAGCCCATCCGGGGCAGCAGATACGCAGTATTTT. Protein sequence: CASSPSGAADTQYF. The V call is TRBV2, the J call TRBJ2-3; possibly TRBD1 or TRBD2 for D (5 bases each). Germline CDR1 reads SNHLY; CDR2 reads FYNNEI. V was clipped by 6 bases and J by 4 bases, with 14 bases between them. The CDR3 is made up of 14 amino acids.

The chain is built from TRBV4-2 and TRBJ1-1, with 10 positions matching TRBD1. CDR1 and CDR2 from the germline V gene are LGHNA and YNFKEQ. The CDR3 is 13 amino acids. V was pared by 6 bases and J by 5 bases, with 3 bases of the junction left unmatched. CDR3 bases: TGTGCCAGCAGGACAGGGGGCGGGACTGAAGCTTTCTTT. This translates into CASRTGGGTEAFF.

The chain couples TRBV4-1 to TRBJ1-1; D ambiguous. Per the germline V gene, CDR1 is MGHRA and CDR2 is YSYEKL. V lost 6 bases to trimming and J lost 1 base, with 9 bases between them. The CDR3 length is 13 residues. This CDR3 is CASSPWGNTEAFF. The CDR3 DNA follows: TGCGCCAGCAGTCCTTGGGGGAACACTGAAGCTTTCTTT.

The genes are TRBV20-1 and TRBJ2-1; 7 nucleotides line up with TRBD2. Germline trimming cut 3 bases from V and 2 bases from J; bases unmatched to any gene: 10. Germline V gene sequence: CDR1 DFQATT, CDR2 SNEGSKA (reference sequence). This CDR3 spans 16 amino acids. CDR3 protein: CSASRPTGGTYNEQFF. The CDR3 DNA is TGCAGTGCTAGTCGTCCAACGGGAGGAACCTACAATGAGCAGTTCTTC.

V and J are TRBV7-2 and TRBJ2-3; D not resolved. The V end lost 1 base, the J end lost 2 bases, and 7 bases lay between the germline ends. CDR3 length equals 14 residues. CDR1 SGHTA and CDR2 FQGNSA come from the germline V gene. The CDR3 loop reads CASSLGGYTDTQYF. The DNA for the CDR3 is TGTGCCAGCAGCTTAGGGGGATACACAGATACGCAGTATTTT.

The rearrangement joins TRBV18 to TRBJ1-4; 7 nucleotides line up with TRBD1. The CDR3 sequence is 15 residues long. Trimming removed 3 bases from V and 4 bases from J; junction bases left unmatched: 5. CDR1 and CDR2 from the germline V gene are KGHSH and LQKENI. CDR3 bases: TGTGCCAGCTCACCCTCCGGGACAGATAATGAAAAACTGTTTTTT. It encodes CASSPSGTDNEKLFF.

The V gene is TRBV28, the J gene TRBJ1-5; the match to TRBD1 covers 9 bases. Germline CDR1 and CDR2: MDHEN and SYDVKM. This CDR3 has 17 residues. V lost 5 bases to trimming and J lost 7 bases; unmatched junction nucleotides: 15. The CDR3 DNA reads TGTGCCAGCAGTCGCTACCCGGGACAGGGAAGACAACAGCCCCAGCATTTT. It is translated as CASSRYPGQGRQQPQHF.

The chain recombines TRBV5-3 with TRBJ1-5, with TRBD1 identical over 9 bases. TRBV5-3 qualifies as an ORF whose function is uncertain. The CDR3 totals 12 residues. The ends lost 8 bases at V and 4 bases at J; junction bases unmatched: 1. The CDR3 DNA reads as TGTGCCAGGGGACAGGGAAATCAGCCCCAGCATTTT. Protein sequence: CARGQGNQPQHF.

V is TRBV15 and J is TRBJ1-6; 11 bases are shared with TRBD1. This CDR3 has 16 residues. Germline-derived CDR1 and CDR2 are LNHNV and YYDKDF (reference sequence). The V gene end was trimmed by 1 base and the J gene end by 10 bases; junction bases not matched to a gene: 6. CDR3 loop: CATSRGTGTGGSPLHF. The CDR3 DNA follows: TGTGCCACCAGCAGAGGGACGGGGACAGGGGGATCACCCCTCCACTTT.

The chain uses TRBV30 and TRBJ1-4; 7 bases match TRBD1. Germline CDR1 and CDR2: GTSNPN and SVGIG (reference sequence). CDR3 size: 15 residues. The trim removed 3 bases at V and 8 bases at J, leaving 12 bases unmatched. The CDR3, as DNA: TGTGCCTGGAGCTATTCAGGGGGGCAATCGGAAAAACTGTTTTTT. Translating it yields CAWSYSGGQSEKLFF.

The chain has TRBV29-1 and TRBJ1-2; 10 bases match TRBD1. The CDR3 is 15 amino acids. Unmatched junction bases numbered 3, after V lost 0 bases and J lost 2 bases. CDR1 is SQVTM and CDR2 is ANQGSEA in the germline V gene. Written as DNA, the CDR3 is TGCAGCGTTGAAGATGGGGGACAGGGGAACTATGGCTACACCTTC. Protein product: CSVEDGGQGNYGYTF.

In DNA form, the CDR3 reads TGTGCCAATTTGGGGAACACTGAAGCTTTCTTT. Its protein product is CANLGNTEAFF. This sequence joins TRBV2 and TRBJ1-1; D gene unclear. Germline V gene data show CDR1 as SNHLY and CDR2 as FYNNEI. The CDR3 loop spans 11 amino acids. Trimming removed 10 bases at V and 1 base at J, with 7 bases between. Using reference TRBV2 and TRBJ1-1 for the parts outside the CDR3, the full variable domain is EPEVTQTPSHQVTQMGQEVILRCVPISNHLYFYWYRQILGQKVEFLVSFYNNEISEKSEIFDDQFSVERPDGSNFTLKIRSTKLEDSAMYFCANLGNTEAFFGQGTRLTVV.

Written as DNA, the CDR3 is TGTGCCAGCAGCCAAGCGAGCGATCCTTACAATGAGCAGTTCTTC. Translation gives CASSQASDPYNEQFF. V usage is TRBV4-2 and J usage is TRBJ2-1; no definite D call. The length of the CDR3 is 15 residues. V was shortened by 1 base and J by 4 bases, with 11 bases between the two germline ends. Germline V gene lookup returns CDR1 LGHNA and CDR2 YNFKEQ.

The CDR3 DNA reads TGTGCCAGCACTTCAGGGGCTGGCAATCAGCCCCAGCATTTT. Its protein product is CASTSGAGNQPQHF. The rearrangement uses TRBV6-5 and TRBJ1-5; a possible D gene is TRBD1 (6 bases). The CDR3 runs 14 residues. V gave up 7 bases and J gave up 2 bases, with 12 bases separating them. Per germline, CDR1 MNHEY and CDR2 SVGAGI.

This rearrangement joins TRBV30 to TRBJ2-7; D uncertain. The germline V gene encodes CDR1 GTSNPN and CDR2 SVGIG (reference sequence). The CDR3 covers 15 residues. Trimming pared 2 bases from V and 5 bases from J, leaving 19 bases between. CDR3 coding DNA: TGTGCCTGGAGTTTAGGCGGCAGAACCTTTGACGAGCAGTACTTC. Translated: CAWSLGGRTFDEQYF.

The chain couples TRBV2 to TRBJ2-5; D ambiguous. From germline, CDR1 is SNHLY and CDR2 FYNNEI. The CDR3 covers 13 residues. Trimming shortened V by 0 bases and J by 7 bases, and 9 bases separated the two germline ends. Here the CDR3 reads CASSEAPGGTQYF. CDR3 bases: TGTGCCAGCAGTGAAGCGCCGGGCGGGACCCAGTACTTC.